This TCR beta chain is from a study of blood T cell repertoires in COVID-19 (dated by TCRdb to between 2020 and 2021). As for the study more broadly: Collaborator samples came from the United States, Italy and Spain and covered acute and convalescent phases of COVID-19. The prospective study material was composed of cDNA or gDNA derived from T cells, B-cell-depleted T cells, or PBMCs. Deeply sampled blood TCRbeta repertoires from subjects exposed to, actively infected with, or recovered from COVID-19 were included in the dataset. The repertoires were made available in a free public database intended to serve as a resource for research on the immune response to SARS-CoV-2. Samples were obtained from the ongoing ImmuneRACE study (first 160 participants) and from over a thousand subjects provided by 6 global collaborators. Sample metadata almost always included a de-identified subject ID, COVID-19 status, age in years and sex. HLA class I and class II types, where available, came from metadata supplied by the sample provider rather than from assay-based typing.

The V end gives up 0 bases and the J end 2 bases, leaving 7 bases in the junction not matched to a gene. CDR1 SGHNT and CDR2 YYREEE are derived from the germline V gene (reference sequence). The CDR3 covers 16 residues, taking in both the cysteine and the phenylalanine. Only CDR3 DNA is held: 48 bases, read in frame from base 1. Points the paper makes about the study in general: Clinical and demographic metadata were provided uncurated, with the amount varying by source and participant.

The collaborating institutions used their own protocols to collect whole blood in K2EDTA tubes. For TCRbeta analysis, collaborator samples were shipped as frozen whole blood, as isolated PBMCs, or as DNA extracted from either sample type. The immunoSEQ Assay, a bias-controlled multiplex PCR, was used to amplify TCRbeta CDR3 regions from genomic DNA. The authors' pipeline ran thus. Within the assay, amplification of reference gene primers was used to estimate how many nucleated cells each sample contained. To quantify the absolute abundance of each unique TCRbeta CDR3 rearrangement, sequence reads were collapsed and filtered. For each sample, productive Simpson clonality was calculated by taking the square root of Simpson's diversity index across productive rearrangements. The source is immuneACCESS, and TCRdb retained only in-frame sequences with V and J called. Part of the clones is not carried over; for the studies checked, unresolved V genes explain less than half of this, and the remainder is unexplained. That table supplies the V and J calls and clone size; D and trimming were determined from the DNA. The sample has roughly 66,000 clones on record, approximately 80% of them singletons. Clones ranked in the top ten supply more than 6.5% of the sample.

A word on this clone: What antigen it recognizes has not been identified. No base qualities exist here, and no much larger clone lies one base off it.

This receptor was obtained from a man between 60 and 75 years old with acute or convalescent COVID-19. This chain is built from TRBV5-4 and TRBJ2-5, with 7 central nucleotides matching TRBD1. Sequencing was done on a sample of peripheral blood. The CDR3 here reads CASSLANRGGQETQYF. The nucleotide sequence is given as TGTGCCAGCAGCTTGGCCAACAGGGGTGGTCAAGAGACCCAGTACTTC.